The 16 T cell receptor beta chains listed next were all sequenced from one sample in a study of beta chain features in type 1 diabetes. General study findings and limits: Type 1 diabetes patients had moderately but significantly shorter TCRB CDR3s in all four CD4+ subsets.

Sequencing targeted expressed TCRB transcripts, as all isolated RNA had been reverse transcribed. This table comes from immunoSEQ multiplex PCR, and its TCRdb copy is limited to in-frame clones, with some not included. The sample lists roughly 280,000 clones; roughly 24% were seen once. Their antigens are not known. What was sequenced was naive CD4+ T cells from blood. Every receptor here comes from a woman aged 30 to 39 with type 1 diabetes.

The V gene is TRBV9, the J gene TRBJ1-1; 7 bases map to TRBD1. The CDR3 has 13 residues. The trim removed 2 bases at V and 5 bases at J, leaving 3 bases unmatched. Germline V gives CDR1 SGDLS, CDR2 YYNGEE. The CDR3 sequence is CASSVTGRTEAFF. The DNA of the CDR3 is TGTGCCAGCAGCGTGACAGGGAGAACTGAAGCTTTCTTT.

This clone was counted only a few times. The rearrangement uses TRBV29-1 and TRBJ1-1; D might be TRBD1 (5 bases). V was clipped by 2 bases and J by 1 base, with 8 bases between them. There are 13 residues in the CDR3. CDR1 SQVTM and CDR2 ANQGSEA come from the germline V gene. The CDR3 DNA follows: TGCAGCGTTGAAAAGACAGCGAACACTGAAGCTTTCTTT. Its translation is CSVEKTANTEAFF.

This clone has more than one count but fewer than ten. The rearrangement links TRBV30 to TRBJ2-7, with 8 nucleotides matching TRBD1. The CDR3 consists of 13 residues. In germline, CDR1 is GTSNPN, CDR2 SVGIG (reference sequence). V lost 6 bases, J lost 5 bases, and 9 bases stayed unmatched. DNA for the CDR3: TGTGCCTGTGATCCAGGGGGCGCGAACGAGCAGTACTTC. Translated, it gives CACDPGGANEQYF.

This chain connects TRBV11-3 to TRBJ2-7; D may be TRBD1 (5 bases). Germline V CDR1 and CDR2: SGHNT, YENEEA. This CDR3 contains 13 residues. Trimming took 4 bases from V and 3 from J, leaving 10 bases between them. The CDR3: CASSSRELYEQYF. DNA of the CDR3: TGTGCCAGCAGCTCCAGGGAACTCTACGAGCAGTACTTC.

Only a few counts were recorded for this clone. The chain combines TRBV29-1 with TRBJ2-1; 8 nucleotides agree with TRBD2. The CDR3 runs to 13 residues. The germline V gene encodes CDR1 SQVTM and CDR2 ANQGSEA. With 6 bases clipped from V and 6 bases from J, the junction kept 7 bases outside the gene matches. This CDR3 is CSVGSGERNEQFF. The CDR3 nucleotides are TGCAGCGTGGGTAGCGGGGAGCGCAATGAGCAGTTCTTC.

The chain employs TRBV18 and TRBJ2-5; no clear D. This CDR3 is 13 amino acids long. The germline V and J ends were trimmed by 2 bases and 1 base, with 5 bases remaining between them. Germline V gene data show CDR1 as KGHSH and CDR2 as LQKENI. The CDR3 protein is CASSPEAQETQYF. For the CDR3, the DNA is TGTGCCAGCTCACCAGAGGCCCAAGAGACCCAGTACTTC.

This clone appeared a few times. This chain joins TRBV25-1 and TRBJ2-1, with D possibly TRBD2 on 5 matching bases. Deletions cut 3 bases from V and 12 bases from J, with 12 bases between. Germline V gives CDR1 MGHDK, CDR2 SYGVNS. This CDR3 is 12 amino acids long. The CDR3 sequence is CASSDREMRQFF. For the CDR3, the DNA is TGTGCCAGCAGTGATCGGGAAATGCGGCAGTTCTTC. Full variable domain (remainder filled in from reference TRBV25-1 and TRBJ2-1): EADIYQTPRYLVIGTGKKITLECSQTMGHDKMYWYQQDPGMELHLIHYSYGVNSTEKGDLSSESTVSRIRTEHFPLTLESARPSHTSQYLCASSDREMRQFFGPGTRLTVL.

This clone was observed a few times. This rearrangement joins TRBV29-1 to TRBJ2-3, with TRBD2 identical over 12 bases. CDR3 length: 14 amino acids. Per the germline V gene, CDR1 is SQVTM and CDR2 is ANQGSEA. Losses at the gene ends were 6 bases for V and 4 bases for J; bases not matched to a gene: 5. CDR3 region: CSVSSGRVADTQYF. The CDR3 nucleotides are TGCAGCGTATCTAGCGGGAGGGTGGCAGATACGCAGTATTTT.

The CDR3 loop is CASSVAPRTANEQFF. The CDR3 region has the DNA TGTGCCAGCAGCGTAGCCCCGAGGACAGCTAATGAGCAGTTCTTC. J is TRBJ2-1 and V is TRBV9, with D perhaps matching TRBD1 (6 bases). Germline V lookup: CDR1 SGDLS, CDR2 YYNGEE. The V gene lost 0 bases and the J gene lost 7 bases, with 14 bases spanning the gap. This CDR3 region has 15 residues.

This clone occurred a few times. This CDR3 reads CASSSTGSATEAFF. The CDR3 nucleotides read TGTGCCAGCAGTTCGACAGGGTCGGCCACTGAAGCTTTCTTT. The V and J genes are TRBV27 and TRBJ1-1, with 7 bases lining up with TRBD1. The CDR3 is 14 amino acids. J gave up 4 bases and V 4 bases, and 6 bases lay outside the gene matches. The V gene's germline CDR1 is MNHEY and CDR2 SMNVEV (reference sequence).

In its sample, this clone was seen a few times. This sequence joins TRBV15 and TRBJ2-3; possible D gene TRBD2, 5 bases. V lost 0 bases and J 5 bases, leaving 6 bases between the germline ends. CDR1 LNHNV and CDR2 YYDKDF come from the germline V gene (reference sequence). The CDR3 spans 13 residues. CDR3 loop: CATSREREDTQYF. The CDR3 nucleotides are TGTGCCACCAGCAGAGAGAGGGAAGATACGCAGTATTTT.

The chain couples TRBV18 to TRBJ2-7; 7 nucleotides agree with TRBD2. This CDR3 is built from 15 residues. With V trimmed by 2 bases and J by 5 bases, 9 bases remained unmatched. Germline V lookup: CDR1 KGHSH, CDR2 LQKENI. This CDR3 is CASSPSSGEGHEQYF. In DNA, the CDR3 is TGTGCCAGCTCACCATCTTCGGGGGAGGGACACGAGCAGTACTTC.

This sequence joins TRBV6-5 and TRBJ2-6; possibly TRBD1 for D (5 bases). Germline V gene sequence: CDR1 MNHEY, CDR2 SVGAGI. This CDR3 has 15 residues. V gave up 8 bases and J gave up 0 bases, with 11 bases separating them. CDR3 sequence: CASGRTTSGANVLTF. Here the CDR3 DNA reads TGTGCCAGCGGACGGACAACCTCTGGGGCCAACGTCCTGACTTTC.

V gene TRBV5-1 combines with J gene TRBJ2-1; TRBD2 agrees at 9 bases. There are 15 residues in the CDR3. Germline V gene data show CDR1 as SGHRS and CDR2 as YFSETQ. The ends lost 2 bases at V and 5 bases at J; junction bases unmatched: 5. The CDR3 coding sequence is TGCGCCAGCAGCTTACTAGCGGGTACGAACAATGAGCAGTTCTTC. It encodes CASSLLAGTNNEQFF.

The genes are TRBV2 and TRBJ2-7; D uncertain. The CDR3 loop spans 11 amino acids. The ends were cut back, 4 bases at V and 11 bases at J, with 12 bases in the middle. The germline V gene encodes CDR1 SNHLY and CDR2 FYNNEI. The CDR3: CASSVGSWEYF. The CDR3 nucleotides read TGTGCCAGCAGTGTGGGCTCTTGGGAGTACTTC.

The genes are TRBV25-1 and TRBJ2-5, with a tentative D call TRBD1 (5 bases). V was clipped by 1 base and J by 0 bases, with 9 bases between them. The V gene's germline CDR1 is MGHDK and CDR2 SYGVNS. This CDR3 is 15 amino acids long. The CDR3 sequence is CASSESPGYQETQYF. DNA for the CDR3: TGTGCCAGCAGTGAATCCCCAGGGTACCAAGAGACCCAGTACTTC.